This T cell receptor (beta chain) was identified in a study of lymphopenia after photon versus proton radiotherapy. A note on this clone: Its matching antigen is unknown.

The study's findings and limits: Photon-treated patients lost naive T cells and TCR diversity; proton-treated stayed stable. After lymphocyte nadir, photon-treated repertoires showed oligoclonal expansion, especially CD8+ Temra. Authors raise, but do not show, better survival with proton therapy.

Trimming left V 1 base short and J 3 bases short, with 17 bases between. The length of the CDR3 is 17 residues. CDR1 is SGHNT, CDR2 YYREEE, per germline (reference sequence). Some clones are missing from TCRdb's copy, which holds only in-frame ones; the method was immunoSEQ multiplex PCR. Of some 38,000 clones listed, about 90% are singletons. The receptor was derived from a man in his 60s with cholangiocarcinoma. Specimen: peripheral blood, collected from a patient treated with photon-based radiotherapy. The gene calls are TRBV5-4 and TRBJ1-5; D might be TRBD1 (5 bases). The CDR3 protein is CASSLTRGIGVNQPQHF. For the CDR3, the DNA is TGTGCCAGCAGCTTGACACGGGGGATCGGGGTCAATCAGCCCCAGCATTTT.